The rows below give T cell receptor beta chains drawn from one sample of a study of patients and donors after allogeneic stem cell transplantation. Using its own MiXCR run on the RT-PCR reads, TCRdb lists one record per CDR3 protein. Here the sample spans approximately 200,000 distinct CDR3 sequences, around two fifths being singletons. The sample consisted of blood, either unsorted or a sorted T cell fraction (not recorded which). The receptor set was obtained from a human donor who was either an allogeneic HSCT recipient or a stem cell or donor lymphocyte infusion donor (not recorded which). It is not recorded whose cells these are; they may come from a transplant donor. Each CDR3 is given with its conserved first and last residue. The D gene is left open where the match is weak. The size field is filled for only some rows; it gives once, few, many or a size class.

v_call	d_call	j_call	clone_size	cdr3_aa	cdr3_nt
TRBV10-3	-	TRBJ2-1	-	CAISEGNYNEQFF	TGTGCCATCAGTGAGGGCAACTACAATGAGCAGTTCTTC
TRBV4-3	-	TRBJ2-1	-	CASSQEARGSNNEQFF	TGCGCCAGCAGCCAAGAAGCTAGGGGGTCGAACAATGAGCAGTTCTTC
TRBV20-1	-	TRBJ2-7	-	CSAHSTGRASYEQYF	TGCAGTGCTCATAGCACAGGGAGAGCCTCCTACGAGCAGTACTTC
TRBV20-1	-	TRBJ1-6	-	CSARPLGQRQNSPLHF	TGCAGTGCTAGACCCCTAGGACAGAGGCAAAATTCACCCCTCCACTTT
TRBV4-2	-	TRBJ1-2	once	CASSQAAGAKANYGYTF	TGTGCCAGCAGCCAAGCGGCCGGGGCAAAAGCTAACTATGGCTACACCTTC
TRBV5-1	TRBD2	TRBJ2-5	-	CASSRTSLTQYF	TGCGCCAGCAGTAGGACTAGCTTGACCCAGTACTTC
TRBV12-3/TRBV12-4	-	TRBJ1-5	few	CASSLKAEQPQHF	TGTGCCAGCAGTTTAAAGGCGGAGCAGCCCCAGCATTTT
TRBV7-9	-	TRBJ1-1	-	CASSFGPEAFF	TGTGCCAGCAGCTTCGGGCCTGAAGCTTTCTTT
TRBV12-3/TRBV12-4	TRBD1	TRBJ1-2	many	CASRSGTAYGYTF	TGTGCCAGCAGATCCGGGACAGCCTATGGCTACACCTTC
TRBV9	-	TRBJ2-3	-	CASSLDRVYDGTDTQYF	TGTGCCAGCAGCCTCGATCGGGTTTACGATGGCACAGATACGCAGTATTTT
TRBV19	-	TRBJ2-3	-	CASSRTEGGIGTQYF	TGTGCCAGTAGTAGGACAGAGGGTGGGATCGGTACGCAGTATTTT
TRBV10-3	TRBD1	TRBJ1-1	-	CAISEDRGLGAFF	TGTGCCATCAGCGAAGACAGGGGCTTAGGTGCTTTCTTT
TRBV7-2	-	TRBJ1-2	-	CASSLAGTRYGYTF	TGTGCCAGCAGCTTAGCAGGGACCCGCTATGGCTACACCTTC
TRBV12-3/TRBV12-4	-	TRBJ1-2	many	CASRRDTRPANYGYTF	TGTGCCAGCAGAAGGGACACCCGCCCCGCTAACTATGGCTACACCTTC
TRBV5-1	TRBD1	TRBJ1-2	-	CASSLGDSSYGYTF	TGCGCCAGCAGCTTGGGGGACAGCTCCTATGGCTACACCTTC
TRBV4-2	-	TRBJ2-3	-	CASSQDPLTRGDTQYF	TGTGCCAGCAGCCAAGATCCCCTCACCCGGGGAGATACGCAGTATTTT
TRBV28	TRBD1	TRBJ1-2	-	CASRVLGQGGGYTF	TGTGCCAGCAGGGTCCTTGGACAGGGTGGCGGCTACACCTTC
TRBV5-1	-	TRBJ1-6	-	CASSSRQRNSPLHF	TGCGCCAGCAGCTCCCGCCAGCGTAATTCACCCCTCCACTTT
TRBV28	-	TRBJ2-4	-	CASTSVGGGDLAKNIQYF	TGTGCCAGCACTTCCGTTGGAGGGGGTGATCTGGCCAAAAACATTCAGTACTTC
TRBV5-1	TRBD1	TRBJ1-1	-	CASSPRTGERDTEAFF	TGCGCCAGCAGCCCCCGGACAGGGGAGAGGGACACTGAAGCTTTCTTT
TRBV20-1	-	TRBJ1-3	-	CSAPGEGNTIYF	TGCAGTGCTCCGGGGGAAGGAAACACCATATATTTT
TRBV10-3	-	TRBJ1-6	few	CAISAGNSPLHF	TGTGCCATATCGGCTGGCAATTCACCCCTCCACTTT
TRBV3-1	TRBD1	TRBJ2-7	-	CASSRPGQGAYEQYF	TGTGCCAGCAGCCGCCCTGGACAGGGGGCTTACGAGCAGTACTTC
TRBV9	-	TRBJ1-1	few	CASSPHWNTEAFF	TGTGCCAGCAGCCCCCATTGGAACACTGAAGCTTTCTTT
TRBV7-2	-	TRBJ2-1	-	CASSLALTGLDLYNEQFF	TGTGCCAGCAGCTTAGCGCTGACTGGACTGGACCTCTACAATGAGCAGTTCTTC
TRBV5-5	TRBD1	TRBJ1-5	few	CASSLQTGPQPQHF	TGTGCCAGCAGCCTACAGACAGGGCCTCAGCCCCAGCATTTT
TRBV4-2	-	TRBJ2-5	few	CASSQGRTGEGTQYF	TGTGCCAGCAGCCAAGGTCGAACGGGGGAAGGGACCCAGTACTTC
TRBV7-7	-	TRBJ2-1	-	CASSLIPTGRNEQFF	TGTGCCAGCAGCTTAATTCCCACCGGGCGGAATGAGCAGTTCTTC
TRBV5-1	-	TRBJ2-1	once	CASSQMPRGAYNEQFF	TGCGCCAGCAGCCAGATGCCGAGGGGGGCCTACAATGAGCAGTTCTTC
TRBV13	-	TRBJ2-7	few	CASRRVGDYEQYF	TGTGCCAGCAGGCGTGTGGGGGACTACGAGCAGTACTTC
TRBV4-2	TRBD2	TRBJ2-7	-	CASSQRLAGAFHHSYEQYF	TGTGCCAGCAGCCAAAGGTTAGCGGGGGCCTTCCATCACTCCTACGAGCAGTACTTC
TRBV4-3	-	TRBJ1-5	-	CASSQDLTGLQPQHF	TGCGCCAGCAGCCAAGATCTGACAGGACTTCAGCCCCAGCATTTT
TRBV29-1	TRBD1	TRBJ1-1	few	CSVDRGATEAFF	TGCAGCGTTGACAGGGGGGCCACTGAAGCTTTCTTT
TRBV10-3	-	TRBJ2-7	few	CAISLGSNEQYF	TGTGCCATCAGTCTAGGAAGCAACGAGCAGTACTTC
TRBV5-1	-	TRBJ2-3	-	CASSLRGTYTDTQYF	TGCGCCAGCAGCTTACGGGGGACCTACACAGATACGCAGTATTTT
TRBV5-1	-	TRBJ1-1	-	CASSWVVEDTEAFF	TGCGCCAGCAGCTGGGTGGTCGAGGACACTGAAGCTTTCTTT
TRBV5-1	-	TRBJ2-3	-	CASSGIGSGVTDTQYF	TGCGCCAGCAGCGGAATTGGGAGTGGGGTCACAGATACGCAGTATTTT
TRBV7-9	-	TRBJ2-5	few	CASSFSRETQYF	TGTGCCAGCAGCTTCAGCCGAGAGACCCAGTACTTC
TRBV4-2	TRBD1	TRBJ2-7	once	CASSQVGTGGLKQYF	TGTGCCAGCAGCCAAGTAGGGACAGGAGGGCTAAAGCAGTACTTC
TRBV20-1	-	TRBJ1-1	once	CSAKRPSGAFF	TGCAGTGCTAAGAGACCCTCCGGGGCTTTCTTT
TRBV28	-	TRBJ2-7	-	CASSSGTGRIYEQYF	TGTGCCAGCAGTTCAGGGACCGGCCGCATCTACGAGCAGTACTTC
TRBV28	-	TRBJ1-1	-	CASSPSSLSGPMNTEAFF	TGTGCCAGCAGTCCATCCAGCCTAAGCGGCCCAATGAACACTGAAGCTTTCTTT
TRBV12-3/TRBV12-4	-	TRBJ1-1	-	CASSFGRREAFF	TGTGCCAGCAGTTTCGGTCGGCGCGAAGCTTTCTTT
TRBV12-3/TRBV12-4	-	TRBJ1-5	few	CASSSIDPSNQPQHF	TGTGCCAGCAGTTCGATAGATCCTAGCAATCAGCCCCAGCATTTT
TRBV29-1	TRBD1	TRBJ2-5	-	CSASRTGETQYF	TGCAGCGCCTCAAGGACAGGAGAGACCCAGTACTTC
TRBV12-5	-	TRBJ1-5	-	CASAGNPGRNQPQHF	TGTGCTAGTGCCGGAAACCCGGGACGCAATCAGCCCCAGCATTTT
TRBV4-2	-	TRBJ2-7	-	CASSQEGEDFSTPYEQYF	TGTGCCAGCAGCCAAGAAGGCGAGGACTTCTCAACCCCCTACGAGCAGTACTTC
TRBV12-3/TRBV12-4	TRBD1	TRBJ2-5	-	CASRRGQQETQYF	TGTGCCAGCAGGAGGGGACAGCAAGAGACCCAGTACTTC
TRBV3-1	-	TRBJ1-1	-	CASRLGVGGTEAFF	TGTGCCAGCAGGCTAGGAGTAGGTGGCACTGAAGCTTTCTTT
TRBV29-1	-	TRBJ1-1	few	CSARALGGTEAFF	TGCAGCGCCCGGGCCTTAGGAGGTACTGAAGCTTTCTTT
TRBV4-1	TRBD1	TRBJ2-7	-	CASSRTGGELEQYF	TGCGCCAGCAGCCGAACAGGGGGCGAGTTGGAGCAGTACTTC
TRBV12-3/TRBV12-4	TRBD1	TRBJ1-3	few	CASTRTGLPPAGNTIYF	TGTGCCAGCACCCGGACAGGGCTTCCTCCGGCTGGAAACACCATATATTTT
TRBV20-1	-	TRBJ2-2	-	CSARTAAGAGELFF	TGCAGTGCGAGGACCGCCGCGGGTGCCGGGGAGCTGTTTTTT
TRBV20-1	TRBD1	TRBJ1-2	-	CSAREMGRGTYGYTF	TGCAGTGCTAGAGAAATGGGCAGGGGGACCTATGGCTACACCTTC